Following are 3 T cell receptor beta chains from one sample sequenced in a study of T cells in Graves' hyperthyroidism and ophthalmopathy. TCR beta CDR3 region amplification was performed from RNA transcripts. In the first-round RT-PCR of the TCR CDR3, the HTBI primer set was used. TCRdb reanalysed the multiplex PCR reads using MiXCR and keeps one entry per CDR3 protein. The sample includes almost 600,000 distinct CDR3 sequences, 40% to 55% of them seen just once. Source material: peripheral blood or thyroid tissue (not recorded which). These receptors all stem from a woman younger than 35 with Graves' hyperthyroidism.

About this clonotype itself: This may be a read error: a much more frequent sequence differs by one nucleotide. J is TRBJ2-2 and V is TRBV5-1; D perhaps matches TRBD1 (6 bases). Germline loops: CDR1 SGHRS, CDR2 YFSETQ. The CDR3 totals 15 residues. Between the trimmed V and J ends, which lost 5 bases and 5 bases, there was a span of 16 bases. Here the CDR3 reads CASSPRAGTTGELFF. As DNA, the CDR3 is TGCGCCAGCAGTCCCCGGGCAGGGACAACCGGGGAGCTGTTTTTT.

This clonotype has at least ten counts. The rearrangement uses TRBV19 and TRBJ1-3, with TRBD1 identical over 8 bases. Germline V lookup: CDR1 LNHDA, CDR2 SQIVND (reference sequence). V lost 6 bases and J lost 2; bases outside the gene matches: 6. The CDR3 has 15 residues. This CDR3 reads CASSGQGTAGNTIYF. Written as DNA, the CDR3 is TGTGCCAGTAGCGGACAGGGAACAGCTGGAAACACCATATATTTT.

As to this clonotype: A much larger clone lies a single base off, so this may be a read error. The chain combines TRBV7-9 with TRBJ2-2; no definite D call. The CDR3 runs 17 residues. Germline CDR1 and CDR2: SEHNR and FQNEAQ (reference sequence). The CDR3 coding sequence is TGTGCCAGCAGCTTCTTGCCGGTGCGTTTGGGCACCGAGGAGCTGTTTTTT. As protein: CASSFLPVRLGTEELFF. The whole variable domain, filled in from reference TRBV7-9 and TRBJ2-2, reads DTGVSQNPRHKITKRGQNVTFRCDPISEHNRLYWYRQTLGQGPEFLTYFQNEAQLEKSRLLSDRFSAERPKGSFSTLEIQRTEQGDSAMYLCASSFLPVRLGTEELFFGEGSRLTVL.